The 18 T cell receptor beta chains given below trace back to one sample, sequenced in a study of blood T cell repertoires in COVID-19. TCRdb's copy holds only in-frame clones and misses some; the assay was immunoSEQ multiplex PCR. Of fewer than 350,000 clones in the sample, around 85% were seen once. Sample: PBMCs or T cells enriched from blood (not recorded which). These receptors were taken from a woman between 35 and 50 years old who had recovered from COVID-19.

Worth noting for this clone: One end of the junction does not line up with germline, which may come from a read error. This chain joins TRBV4-1 and TRBJ2-1; D may be TRBD2 (5 bases). There are 16 residues in the CDR3. Germline-derived CDR1 and CDR2 are MGHRA and YSYEKL. The CDR3 protein is CASSQDRAERFSEQFF. The CDR3 bases are TGCGCCAGCAGTCAAGATCGGGCAGAGCGGTTTAGTGAGCAGTTCTTC.

The chain employs TRBV7-6 and TRBJ2-2, with D tentatively TRBD2 (6 bases). Trimming took off 0 bases at V and 4 bases at J, with 12 bases between the two ends. Germline CDR1 reads SGHVS; CDR2 reads FNYEAQ. The CDR3 extends over 16 amino acids. In nucleotides, the CDR3 is TGTGCCAGCAGCTTAGCGTTTCTGGAGGGCACCGGGGAGCTGTTTTTT. Its translation: CASSLAFLEGTGELFF.

The J gene is TRBJ1-5, the V gene TRBV10-3; 9 bases agree with TRBD1. From germline, CDR1 is ENHRY and CDR2 SYGVKD. The CDR3 loop spans 15 amino acids. The J segment lost 3 bases and the V segment lost 6 bases, leaving 6 bases of the junction unmatched. The CDR3 sequence: CAIRADRGSNQPQHF. The CDR3 DNA follows: TGTGCCATCAGAGCCGACAGGGGGTCCAATCAGCCCCAGCATTTT.

The chain is built from TRBV21-1 and TRBJ2-2; the table's D gene call, TRBD1, was not cross checked with the DNA. TRBV21-1 is a pseudogene locus. The CDR3 runs to 16 residues. Here the CDR3 DNA reads TGTGCCAGCAGCTTCAGGGATAGGGCGAACACCGGGGAGCTGTTTTTT. The encoded protein is CASSFRDRANTGELFF.

The chain carries TRBV6-5 and TRBJ1-1; unclear D gene. The CDR3 sequence is 12 residues long. CDR1 and CDR2 (germline): MNHEY, SVGAGI. Trimming removed 6 bases at V and 1 base at J, with 6 bases between. This CDR3 is CASRRENTEAFF. The CDR3 region has the DNA TGTGCCAGCAGGCGGGAGAACACTGAAGCTTTCTTT.

This sequence joins TRBV18 and TRBJ2-5; 12 bases fit TRBD1. Trimming took 4 bases from V and 5 from J; bases not matched to a gene: 5. The length of the CDR3 is 15 residues. Germline-derived CDR1 and CDR2 are KGHSH and LQKENI. The CDR3 reads CASSRGTGGRETQYF. CDR3 sequence (DNA): TGTGCCAGCTCACGAGGGACAGGGGGCAGGGAGACCCAGTACTTC.

The chain uses TRBV19 and TRBJ2-6; TRBD2 matches at 10 bases. V was clipped by 9 bases and J by 2 bases; unmatched bases: 7. This CDR3 has 16 amino acids. Per the germline V gene, CDR1 is LNHDA and CDR2 is SQIVND (reference sequence). The CDR3 nucleotides read TGTGCCAGCTCTAGCGGGAGTATGGCTGGGGCCAACGTCCTGACTTTC. Amino acids: CASSSGSMAGANVLTF.

This chain joins TRBV15 and TRBJ2-7, with TRBD2 matching 9 bases. Germline V lookup: CDR1 LNHNV, CDR2 YYDKDF (reference sequence). V lost 0 bases, J lost 5 bases, and 11 bases stayed unmatched. The CDR3 sequence is 17 residues long. The CDR3 loop reads CATSREAGGSPRDEQYF. In nucleotides, the CDR3 is TGTGCCACCAGCAGAGAGGCGGGGGGGAGCCCCAGGGACGAGCAGTACTTC.

The J gene is TRBJ2-6, the V gene TRBV24-1; D is undetermined. Germline lookup yields CDR1 KGHDR and CDR2 SFDVKD. The V end lost 5 bases, the J end lost 1 base, and 2 bases lay between the germline ends. The CDR3 has 13 amino acids. The CDR3 bases are TGTGCCACCAGTGCATCTGGGGCCAACGTCCTGACTTTC. The encoded protein is CATSASGANVLTF.

This rearrangement joins TRBV15 to TRBJ2-3; 14 bases agree with TRBD2. The CDR3 sequence is 16 residues long. CDR1 is LNHNV, CDR2 YYDKDF, per germline (reference sequence). Trimming cost V 7 bases and J 4 bases; bases outside gene matches: 7. The CDR3 region is CATTGLAGGEADTQYF. CDR3 sequence (DNA): TGTGCCACCACTGGACTAGCGGGAGGAGAAGCAGATACGCAGTATTTT.

The DNA for the CDR3 is TGTGCCAGCAAACTTTTCAGGTGGGGGGGAACAGATACGCAGTATTTT. Protein: CASKLFRWGGTDTQYF. The V and J genes are TRBV28 and TRBJ2-3; 7 bases align to TRBD2. This CDR3 spans 16 amino acids. CDR1 and CDR2 from the germline V gene are MDHEN and SYDVKM. V shed 7 bases and J 3 bases; nucleotides not matched to a gene: 13.

This chain connects TRBV9 to TRBJ2-5; 9 nucleotides match TRBD1. This CDR3 is built from 15 residues. Losses at the gene ends were 0 bases for V and 3 bases for J; bases not matched to a gene: 3. Germline CDR1 and CDR2: SGDLS and YYNGEE. The CDR3 region is CASSVAGTGKETQYF. As DNA, the CDR3 is TGTGCCAGCAGCGTAGCCGGGACAGGGAAAGAGACCCAGTACTTC.

V usage is TRBV7-8 and J usage is TRBJ2-1; D is perhaps TRBD1 (6 bases). Trimming left V 6 bases short and J 0 bases short, with 12 bases between. Germline CDR1 reads SGHVS; CDR2 reads FQNEAQ. The CDR3 contains 15 residues. Here the CDR3 reads CASRKIRGSYNEQFF. Here the CDR3 DNA reads TGTGCCAGCAGAAAGATCAGGGGCTCCTACAATGAGCAGTTCTTC.

The chain combines TRBV3-1 (or the pseudogene TRBV3-2) with TRBJ2-5; possibly TRBD2 for D (5 bases). Germline V lookup: CDR1 LGHDT, CDR2 YNNKEL (reference sequence). Trimming took off 5 bases at V and 5 bases at J, with 12 bases between the two ends. The CDR3 is 13 amino acids. CDR3 DNA: TGTGCCAGCAGCATCACCGGGGAGGAGACCCAGTACTTC. Its protein product is CASSITGEETQYF.

The chain recombines TRBV7-9 with TRBJ2-4; D possibly corresponds to TRBD1 (6 bases). V was cut by 1 base and J by 6 bases, with 25 bases left in between. The CDR3 extends over 19 amino acids. Germline assignment: CDR1 SEHNR and CDR2 FQNEAQ (reference sequence). The CDR3 reads CASSLVGRGLLLGLNIQYF. CDR3 DNA sequence: TGTGCCAGCAGCTTAGTAGGCAGGGGATTGCTGCTCGGACTAAACATTCAGTACTTC.

The genes are TRBV2 and TRBJ2-7, with 14 bases that match TRBD2. J was trimmed by 6 bases and V by 5 bases; bases with no gene match: 9. Germline CDR1 and CDR2: SNHLY and FYNNEI. The CDR3 runs 16 residues. CDR3 amino acids: CASSHWTSGRSREQYF. In nucleotides, the CDR3 is TGTGCCAGCAGTCACTGGACTAGCGGGAGGTCGCGCGAGCAGTACTTC.

The chain is built from TRBV30 and TRBJ2-7; 7 bases line up with TRBD2. Per the germline V gene, CDR1 is GTSNPN and CDR2 is SVGIG (reference sequence). V was clipped by 2 bases and J by 3 bases; unmatched bases: 7. This CDR3 region has 14 residues. CDR3 bases: TGTGCCTGGAGTTCGGGGGGTGGGAGCTACGAGCAGTACTTC. It codes for CAWSSGGGSYEQYF.

This rearrangement joins TRBV27 to TRBJ2-1; possibly TRBD2 for D (5 bases). Germline V gene data show CDR1 as MNHEY and CDR2 as SMNVEV (reference sequence). The germline V and J ends were trimmed by 7 bases and 2 bases, with 18 bases remaining between them. This CDR3 has 16 residues. CDR3 protein: CASKSDESGPYNEQFF. As DNA, the CDR3 is TGTGCCAGCAAATCGGACGAAAGCGGCCCCTACAATGAGCAGTTCTTC.